The subject of this entry is one T cell receptor beta chain. Its antigen is not known. A read error may produce the germline difference seen at one junction end. Described time point: baseline pretreatment blood. The treatment denotes: 15 Gy SBRT to primary tumor, nephrectomy 4 weeks later. This sample stems from a study of radiation and T cells in renal cell carcinoma. Points from the study as a whole: From baseline, blood top tumor clonotypes peaked at 2 weeks post-radiation.

The length of the CDR3 is 15 residues. Germline V gene sequence: CDR1 LNHDA, CDR2 SQIVND (reference sequence). TCRdb's table, derived via immunoSEQ multiplex PCR, lists solely in-frame clones and lacks some. Of some 110,000 clones listed, approximately 82% are singletons. The sequencing used blood, collected from a patient whose treatment included radiotherapy and nephrectomy. The chain couples TRBV19 to TRBJ2-5, with D perhaps TRBD1 (6 bases). The sequence was collected from a woman in her sixties with renal cell carcinoma. CDR3 DNA: TGTGCCAGTAGTATAATGTACAGGGACCAGGAGACCCAGTACTTC. This gives the protein CASSIMYRDQETQYF.